This entry lists 16 T cell receptor beta chains sequenced from one sample in a study of molecular identifiers for immune sequencing clone quantification. TCRdb re-derived calls from the PCR reads in MiXCR, one entry per CDR3 protein. The table has some 680,000 distinct CDR3 sequences, less than 30% seen once. Sequences were obtained from naive CD8+ T cells from blood, with Jurkat cell RNA spiked in. Subset here: FACS-sorted CD8+CD4-CCR7+CD45RA+ naive T cells. The source is a human donor in good health. Some libraries in this study had Jurkat cell RNA spiked in.

This clonotype was seen ten or more times. The V call is TRBV6-5, the J call TRBJ2-7; D is uncertain. Trimming left V 4 bases short and J 5 bases short, with 6 bases between. CDR3 length: 11 residues. Germline V gene sequence: CDR1 MNHEY, CDR2 SVGAGI. The CDR3 sequence is CASSSRNEQYF. CDR3 nucleotide sequence: TGTGCCAGCAGTTCCCGTAACGAGCAGTACTTC.

The genes are TRBV13 and TRBJ1-5; D is undetermined. Deletions cut 3 bases from V and 7 bases from J, with 7 bases between. The CDR3 consists of 12 residues. Germline CDR1 and CDR2: PRHDT and FYEKMQ (reference sequence). The CDR3 is CASSFGPQPQHF. CDR3 coding DNA: TGTGCCAGCAGCTTCGGCCCCCAGCCCCAGCATTTT.

For this clonotype: Since a much larger clone is just one base distant, this may be a read error. J is TRBJ2-7 and V is TRBV7-9; 9 bases match TRBD2. V dropped 5 bases and J dropped 2; count of bases not matched to a gene: 7. This CDR3 contains 15 residues. Per germline, CDR1 SEHNR and CDR2 FQNEAQ (reference sequence). CDR3 in DNA: TGTGCCAGCAGCCCCCGGACTAGCGCACCCTACGAGCAGTACTTC. Its protein is CASSPRTSAPYEQYF.

This clonotype appeared a few times. The J gene is TRBJ2-3, the V gene TRBV5-1; the D is unclear. The CDR3 runs 16 residues. Germline V gene lookup returns CDR1 SGHRS and CDR2 YFSETQ. V dropped 0 bases and J dropped 1 base, with 12 bases sitting between them. The CDR3 loop reads CASSLAWERGTDTQYF. The CDR3 bases are TGCGCCAGCAGCTTGGCTTGGGAAAGGGGCACAGATACGCAGTATTTT.

This clonotype was observed many times. The J gene is TRBJ2-2, the V gene TRBV5-6; D gene unclear. From germline, CDR1 is SGHDT and CDR2 YYEEEE. This CDR3 has 15 amino acids. Trimming took off 5 bases at V and 0 bases at J, with 11 bases between the two ends. The CDR3 nucleotides read TGTGCCAGCAGTATCGACGGATCGAACACCGGGGAGCTGTTTTTT. It codes for CASSIDGSNTGELFF.

About this clonotype: Relative to the germline gene, one junction end is altered; a read error may explain this. The chain carries TRBV28 and TRBJ2-5; 9 positions agree with TRBD2. Germline CDR1 reads MDHEN; CDR2 reads SYDVKM. The CDR3 has 17 residues. This CDR3 is CASSLRLAGRGGEPQYF. CDR3 sequence (DNA): TGTGCCAGCAGTTTGAGGCTAGCGGGGAGAGGGGGAGAGCCCCAGTACTTC.

This sequence joins TRBV15 and TRBJ1-1; possibly TRBD1 for D (5 bases). The CDR3 has 16 residues. Germline V gene lookup returns CDR1 LNHNV and CDR2 YYDKDF (reference sequence). V was clipped by 0 bases and J by 7 bases, with 18 bases between them. The CDR3 nucleotides are TGTGCCACCAGCAGAGATTCACCTACAGGTTGCTATGAAGCTTTCTTT. Its translation: CATSRDSPTGCYEAFF.

The sample holds a few counts of this clonotype. This chain links TRBV6-5 with TRBJ2-7; D gene uncertain. The CDR3 spans 15 residues. Per germline, CDR1 MNHEY and CDR2 SVGAGI. The germline V and J ends were trimmed by 0 bases and 0 bases, with 9 bases remaining between them. CDR3 residues: CASSYSKRSSYEQYF. The DNA for the CDR3 is TGTGCCAGCAGTTACTCGAAACGGAGCTCCTACGAGCAGTACTTC.

In this sample, this clonotype turned up many times. The rearrangement joins TRBV5-6 to TRBJ1-5; 9 positions match TRBD1. Per germline, CDR1 SGHDT and CDR2 YYEEEE. The CDR3 has 17 residues. V lost 7 bases to trimming and J lost 1 base; unmatched junction nucleotides: 12. In nucleotides, the CDR3 is TGTGCCAGCTCAGCTTGGGAAGGGACAGGGAGCAATCAGCCCCAGCATTTT. Protein product: CASSAWEGTGSNQPQHF.

As to this clonotype: Because the CDR3 is missing its conserved closing phenylalanine or tryptophan, this is likely a read error. The chain is built from TRBV7-9 and TRBJ1-2; TRBD1 matches at 10 bases. Looked up from germline, CDR1 is SEHNR and CDR2 is FQNEAQ (reference sequence). The ends lost 8 bases at V and 3 bases at J; junction bases unmatched: 3. This CDR3 comprises 13 residues. CDR3 coding DNA: TGTGCCAGCTCTGGGACAGGGGACTATGGCTACACCTCC. Protein sequence: CASSGTGDYGYTS.

The chain combines TRBV19 with TRBJ1-1; 9 nucleotides line up with TRBD1. The CDR3 extends over 14 amino acids. CDR1 and CDR2 (germline): LNHDA, SQIVND (reference sequence). The trim removed 6 bases at V and 6 bases at J, leaving 8 bases unmatched. For the CDR3, the DNA is TGTGCCAGTAGCATATTACAGGGGGCCGCTGAAGCTTTCTTT. Its translation is CASSILQGAAEAFF.

The chain joins TRBV30 to TRBJ2-5, with D tentatively TRBD1 (5 bases). Germline V lookup: CDR1 GTSNPN, CDR2 SVGIG (reference sequence). This CDR3 comprises 14 residues. V was pared by 0 bases and J by 1 base, with 9 bases between. CDR3 sequence: CAWSVSRVQETQYF. The CDR3 DNA reads TGTGCCTGGAGTGTAAGCAGGGTCCAAGAGACCCAGTACTTC.

This clonotype was picked up many times. This chain uses TRBV2 with TRBJ1-4, with D hard to call. V lost 3 bases and J 7 bases, leaving 15 bases between the germline ends. Germline V lookup: CDR1 SNHLY, CDR2 FYNNEI. The CDR3 has 15 residues. CDR3 sequence: CASSERPSVGEKLFF. CDR3 nucleotides: TGTGCCAGCAGTGAGCGCCCCTCGGTGGGTGAAAAACTGTTTTTT.

As regards this clonotype: A much larger clone lies one base from this, so it may be a read error. The chain combines TRBV7-9 with TRBJ2-3; weak D call: TRBD1 (5 bases). The assigned J gene may be wrong: the sequence end matches TRBJ1-5 better. Germline CDR1 is SEHNR and CDR2 is FQNEAQ (reference sequence). CDR3 size: 12 residues. CDR3 amino acids: CASSPATDTQHF. The CDR3 DNA sequence: TGTGCCAGCAGCCCCGCGACAGATACGCAGCATTTT.

This clonotype has only a few counts. This rearrangement joins TRBV12-3 or TRBV12-4 to TRBJ1-6, with a possible D match to TRBD1 (5 bases). CDR3 length: 14 residues. V lost 5 bases and J lost 7, with 12 bases in between. CDR3 DNA: TGTGCCAGCAGTGAGACAGATACAAATTCACCCCTCCACTTT. It yields the protein CASSETDTNSPLHF.

This clonotype was observed a few times. The chain carries TRBV6-2 or TRBV6-3 and TRBJ2-1; D may be TRBD1 (5 bases). The CDR3 contains 13 residues. Trimming took 6 bases from V and 6 from J, leaving 12 bases between them. Germline values: CDR1 MNHEY, CDR2 SVGEGT. The CDR3 region is CASRVFRGNEQFF. CDR3 coding DNA: TGTGCCAGCAGGGTTTTTAGGGGCAATGAGCAGTTCTTC.